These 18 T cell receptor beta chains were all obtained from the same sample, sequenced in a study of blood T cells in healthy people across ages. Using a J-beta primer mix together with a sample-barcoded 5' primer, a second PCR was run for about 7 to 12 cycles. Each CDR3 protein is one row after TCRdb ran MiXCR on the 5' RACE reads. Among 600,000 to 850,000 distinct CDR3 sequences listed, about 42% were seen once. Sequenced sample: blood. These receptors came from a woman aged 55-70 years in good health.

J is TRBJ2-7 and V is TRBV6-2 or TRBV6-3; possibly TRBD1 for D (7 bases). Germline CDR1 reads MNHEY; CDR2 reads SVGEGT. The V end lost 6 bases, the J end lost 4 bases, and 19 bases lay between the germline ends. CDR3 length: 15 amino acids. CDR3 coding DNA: TGTGCCAGCAGCTCTACCCAGACAGGGAGGTACGAGCAGTACTTC. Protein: CASSSTQTGRYEQYF.

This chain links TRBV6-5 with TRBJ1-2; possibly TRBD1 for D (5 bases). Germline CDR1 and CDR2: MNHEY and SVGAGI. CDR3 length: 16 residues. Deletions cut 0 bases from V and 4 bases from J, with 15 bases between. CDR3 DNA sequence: TGTGCCAGCAGTTACTCGATGGTGGGGCGCGGCTATGGCTACACCTTC. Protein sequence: CASSYSMVGRGYGYTF.

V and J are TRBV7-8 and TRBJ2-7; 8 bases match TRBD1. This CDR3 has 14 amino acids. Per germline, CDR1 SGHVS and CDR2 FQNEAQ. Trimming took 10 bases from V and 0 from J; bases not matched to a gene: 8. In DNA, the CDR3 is TGTGCCACCAAGCTTCAGGGGGCCTCCTACGAGCAGTACTTC. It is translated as CATKLQGASYEQYF. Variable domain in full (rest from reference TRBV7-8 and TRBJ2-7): GAGVSQSPRYKVAKRGQDVALRCDPISGHVSLFWYQQALGQGPEFLTYFQNEAQLDKSGLPSDRFFAERPEGSVSTLKIQRTQQEDSAVYLCATKLQGASYEQYFGPGTRLTVT.

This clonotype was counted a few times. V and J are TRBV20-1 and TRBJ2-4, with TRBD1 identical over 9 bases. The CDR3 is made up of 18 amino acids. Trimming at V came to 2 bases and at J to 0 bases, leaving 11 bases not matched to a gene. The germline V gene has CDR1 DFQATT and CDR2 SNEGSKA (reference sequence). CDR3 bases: TGCAGTGCTAGAAACGACAGGGGGTTACCTCTAGCCAAAAACATTCAGTACTTC. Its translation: CSARNDRGLPLAKNIQYF.

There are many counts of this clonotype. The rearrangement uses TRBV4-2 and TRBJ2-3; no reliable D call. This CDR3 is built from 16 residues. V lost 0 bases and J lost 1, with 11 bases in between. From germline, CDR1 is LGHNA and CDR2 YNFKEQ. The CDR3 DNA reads TGTGCCAGCAGCCAAGATTACCAGCCCGGCACAGATACGCAGTATTTT. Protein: CASSQDYQPGTDTQYF.

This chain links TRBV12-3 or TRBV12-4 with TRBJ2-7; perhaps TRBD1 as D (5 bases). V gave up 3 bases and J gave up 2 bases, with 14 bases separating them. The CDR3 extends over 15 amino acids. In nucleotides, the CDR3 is TGTGCCAGCAGTTTCGACAGCTTGGACGCCTACGAGCAGTACTTC. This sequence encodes CASSFDSLDAYEQYF.

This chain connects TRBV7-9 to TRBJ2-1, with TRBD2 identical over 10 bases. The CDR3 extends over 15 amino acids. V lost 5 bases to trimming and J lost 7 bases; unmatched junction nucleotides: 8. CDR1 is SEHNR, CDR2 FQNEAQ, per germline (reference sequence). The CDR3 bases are TGTGCCAGCAGCGTCAGCGGGGGGGCCATAAATGAGCAGTTCTTC. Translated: CASSVSGGAINEQFF.

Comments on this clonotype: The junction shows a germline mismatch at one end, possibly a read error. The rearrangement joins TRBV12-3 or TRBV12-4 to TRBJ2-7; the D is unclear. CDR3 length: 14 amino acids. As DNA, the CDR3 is TGTGCCAGCAGTCCGAGGCGAAGCTCCTACGAGCAGTGCTTC. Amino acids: CASSPRRSSYEQCF.

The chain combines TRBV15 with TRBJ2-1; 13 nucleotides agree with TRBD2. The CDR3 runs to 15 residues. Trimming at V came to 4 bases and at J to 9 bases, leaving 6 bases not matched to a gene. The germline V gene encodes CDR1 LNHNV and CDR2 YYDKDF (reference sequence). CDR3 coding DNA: TGTGCCACCAGCACCGGACTAGCGGGAGTTGGTGAGCAGTTCTTC. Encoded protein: CATSTGLAGVGEQFF.

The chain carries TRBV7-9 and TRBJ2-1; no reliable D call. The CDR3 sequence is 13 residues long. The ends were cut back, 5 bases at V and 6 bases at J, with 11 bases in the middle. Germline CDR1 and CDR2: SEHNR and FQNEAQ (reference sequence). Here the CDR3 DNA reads TGTGCCAGCAGCCCGTCTCGATCCAATGAGCAGTTCTTC. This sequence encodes CASSPSRSNEQFF.

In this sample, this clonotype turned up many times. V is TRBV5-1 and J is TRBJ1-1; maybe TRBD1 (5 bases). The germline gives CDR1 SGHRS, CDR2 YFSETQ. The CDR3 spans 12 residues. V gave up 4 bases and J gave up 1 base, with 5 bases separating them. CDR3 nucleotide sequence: TGCGCCAGCAGCGACAGGAACACTGAAGCTTTCTTT. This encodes CASSDRNTEAFF.

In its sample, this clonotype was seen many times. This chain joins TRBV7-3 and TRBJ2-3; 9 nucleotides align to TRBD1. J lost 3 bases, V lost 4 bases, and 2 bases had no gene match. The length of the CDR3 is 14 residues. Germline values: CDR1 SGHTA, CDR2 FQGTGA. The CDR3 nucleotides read TGTGCCAGCAGCTCGGGACAGGGAACAGATACGCAGTATTTT. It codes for CASSSGQGTDTQYF.

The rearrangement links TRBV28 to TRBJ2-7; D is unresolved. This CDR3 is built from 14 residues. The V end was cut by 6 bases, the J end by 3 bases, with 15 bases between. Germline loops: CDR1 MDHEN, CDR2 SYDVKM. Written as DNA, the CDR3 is TGTGCCAGCAGCGCGGCCGATCGATACTACGAGCAGTACTTC. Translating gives CASSAADRYYEQYF. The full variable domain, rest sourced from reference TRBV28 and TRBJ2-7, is DVKVTQSSRYLVKRTGEKVFLECVQDMDHENMFWYRQDPGLGLRLIYFSYDVKMKEKGDIPEGYSVSREKKERFSLILESASTNQTSMYLCASSAADRYYEQYFGPGTRLTVT.

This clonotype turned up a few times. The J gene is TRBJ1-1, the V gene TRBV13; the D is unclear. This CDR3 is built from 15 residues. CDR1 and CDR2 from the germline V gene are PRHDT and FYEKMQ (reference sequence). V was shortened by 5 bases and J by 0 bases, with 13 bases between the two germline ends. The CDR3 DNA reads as TGTGCCAGCAGCCCCGGCGGAGTCATGAACACTGAAGCTTTCTTT. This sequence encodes CASSPGGVMNTEAFF.

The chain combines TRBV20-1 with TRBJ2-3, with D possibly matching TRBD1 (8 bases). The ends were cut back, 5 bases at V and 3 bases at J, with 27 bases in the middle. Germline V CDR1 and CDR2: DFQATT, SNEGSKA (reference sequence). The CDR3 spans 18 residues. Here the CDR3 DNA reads TGCAGTGCTCGCCGGGGGGCAGGGGGCCACCCCGGGACAGATACGCAGTATTTT. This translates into CSARRGAGGHPGTDTQYF.

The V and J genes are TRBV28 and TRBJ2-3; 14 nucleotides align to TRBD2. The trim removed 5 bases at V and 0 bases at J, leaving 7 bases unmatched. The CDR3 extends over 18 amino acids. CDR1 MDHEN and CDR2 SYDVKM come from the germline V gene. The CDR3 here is CASSPGLAGDSSTDTQYF. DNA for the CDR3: TGTGCCAGCAGTCCGGGACTAGCGGGAGACTCAAGCACAGATACGCAGTATTTT. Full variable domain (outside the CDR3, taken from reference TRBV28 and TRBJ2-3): DVKVTQSSRYLVKRTGEKVFLECVQDMDHENMFWYRQDPGLGLRLIYFSYDVKMKEKGDIPEGYSVSREKKERFSLILESASTNQTSMYLCASSPGLAGDSSTDTQYFGPGTRLTVL.

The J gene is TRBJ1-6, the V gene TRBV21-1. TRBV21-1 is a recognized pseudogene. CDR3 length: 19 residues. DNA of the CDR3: TGCGCCAGCAGCAAGCCTATTATCGGAGAGAGCTCCTATAATTCACCCCTCCACTTT. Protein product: CASSKPIIGESSYNSPLHF.

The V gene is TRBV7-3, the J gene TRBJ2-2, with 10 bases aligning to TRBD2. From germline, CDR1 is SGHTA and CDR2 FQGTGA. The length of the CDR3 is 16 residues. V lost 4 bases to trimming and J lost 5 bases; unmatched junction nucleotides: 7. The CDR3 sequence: CASSSLAGVETGELFF. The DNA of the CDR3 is TGTGCCAGCAGCTCTCTAGCGGGAGTGGAGACCGGGGAGCTGTTTTTT.